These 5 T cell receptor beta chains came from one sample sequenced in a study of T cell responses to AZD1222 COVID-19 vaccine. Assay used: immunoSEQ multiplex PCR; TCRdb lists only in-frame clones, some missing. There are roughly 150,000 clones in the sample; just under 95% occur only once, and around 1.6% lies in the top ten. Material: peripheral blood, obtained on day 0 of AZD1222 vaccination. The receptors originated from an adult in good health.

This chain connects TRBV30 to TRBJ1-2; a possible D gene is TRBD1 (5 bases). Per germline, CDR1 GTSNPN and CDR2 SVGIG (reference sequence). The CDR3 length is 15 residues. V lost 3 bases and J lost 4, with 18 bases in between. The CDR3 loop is CAWRFPGVWGYGYTF. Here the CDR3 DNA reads TGTGCCTGGAGGTTCCCGGGGGTCTGGGGCTATGGCTACACCTTC.

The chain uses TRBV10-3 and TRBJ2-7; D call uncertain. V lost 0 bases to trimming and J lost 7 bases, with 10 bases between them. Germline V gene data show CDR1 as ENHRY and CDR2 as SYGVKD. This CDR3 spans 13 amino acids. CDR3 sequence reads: CAISESVGPEQYF. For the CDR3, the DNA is TGTGCCATCAGTGAGTCGGTAGGGCCAGAGCAGTACTTC.

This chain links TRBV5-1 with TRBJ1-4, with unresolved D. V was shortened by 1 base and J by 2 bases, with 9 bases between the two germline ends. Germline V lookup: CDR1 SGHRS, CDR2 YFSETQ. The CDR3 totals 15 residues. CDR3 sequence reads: CASSLSAGTNEKLFF. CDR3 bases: TGCGCCAGCAGCTTGTCGGCGGGGACTAATGAAAAACTGTTTTTT.

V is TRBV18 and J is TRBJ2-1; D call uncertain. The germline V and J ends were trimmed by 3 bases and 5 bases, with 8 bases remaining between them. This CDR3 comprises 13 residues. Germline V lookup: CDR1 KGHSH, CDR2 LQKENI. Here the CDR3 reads CASSPKKNNEQFF. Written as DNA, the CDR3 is TGTGCCAGCTCACCTAAAAAAAACAATGAGCAGTTCTTC. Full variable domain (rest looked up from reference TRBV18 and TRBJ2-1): NAGVMQNPRHLVRRRGQEARLRCSPMKGHSHVYWYRQLPEEGLKFMVYLQKENIIDESGMPKERFSAEFPKEGPSILRIQQVVRGDSAAYFCASSPKKNNEQFFGPGTRLTVL.

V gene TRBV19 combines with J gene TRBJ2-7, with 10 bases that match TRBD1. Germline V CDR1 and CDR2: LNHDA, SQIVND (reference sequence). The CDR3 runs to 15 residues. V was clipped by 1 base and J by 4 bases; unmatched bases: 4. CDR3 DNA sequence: TGTGCCAGTAGTATAGGGACAGGGGGTCTGTACGAGCAGTACTTC. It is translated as CASSIGTGGLYEQYF.